The clone carrying this TCR beta chain was picked up one time. This specimen belongs to a study of blood T cell repertoires in COVID-19. Study at large: Sites in the United States, Italy and Spain provided acute and convalescent COVID-19 samples. The cDNA or gDNA used as material had been derived from T cells, B-cell-depleted T cells, or PBMCs.

Trimming cost V 0 bases and J 0 bases, with 9 bases left between them. From germline, CDR1 is SGHVS and CDR2 FNYEAQ. There are 16 residues in the CDR3. Authors' analysis steps: Reference gene primer amplification gave estimated nucleated cell counts. Clones were read by immunoSEQ multiplex PCR, and TCRdb kept only the in-frame ones, dropping some. The DNA was the basis for D and trimming; V, J and clone size are from that table. The sample lists 200,000 or so clones, over 80% occurring once. This rearrangement joins TRBV7-6 to TRBJ1-3; D not resolved. The receptor comes from a woman aged 30 to 39 with acute or convalescent COVID-19. Material for sequencing was peripheral blood. The CDR3 sequence is CASSLAVGSSGNTIYF. Here the CDR3 DNA reads TGTGCCAGCAGCTTAGCTGTGGGCAGCTCTGGAAACACCATATATTTT.